Detailed here is one T cell receptor beta chain. Per the germline V gene, CDR1 is SNHLY and CDR2 is FYNNEI. Trimming shortened V by 10 bases and J by 0 bases, and 16 bases separated the two germline ends. This CDR3 region has 15 residues. This sample was included in a study of technical replicates of blood from several donors. The repertoire was sequenced with immunoSEQ multiplex PCR; TCRdb's copy has only in-frame clones and lacks some. The data contain about 53,000 clones, approximately 86% of them singletons. The sample consisted of PBMCs. The J gene is TRBJ1-3, the V gene TRBV2, with D possibly being TRBD1 (5 bases). This TCR derives from a human donor in good health. Some clones in this sample may be carry-over from other donors' samples. CDR3 DNA sequence: TGTGCCAACACACAGGAAAAACTCTCTGGAAACACCATATATTTT. Translated, it gives CANTQEKLSGNTIYF.